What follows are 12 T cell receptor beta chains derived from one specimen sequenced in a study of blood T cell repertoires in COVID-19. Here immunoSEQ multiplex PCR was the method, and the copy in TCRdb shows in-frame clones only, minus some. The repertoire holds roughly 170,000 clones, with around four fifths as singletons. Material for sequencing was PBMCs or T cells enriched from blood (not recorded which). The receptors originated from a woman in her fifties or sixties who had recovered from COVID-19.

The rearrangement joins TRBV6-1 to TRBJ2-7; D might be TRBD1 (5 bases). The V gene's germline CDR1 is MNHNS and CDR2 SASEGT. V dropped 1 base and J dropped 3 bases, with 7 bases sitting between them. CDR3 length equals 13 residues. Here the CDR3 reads CASSEGTRYEQYV. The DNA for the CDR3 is TGTGCCAGCAGTGAAGGGACACGCTACGAGCAGTACGTC.

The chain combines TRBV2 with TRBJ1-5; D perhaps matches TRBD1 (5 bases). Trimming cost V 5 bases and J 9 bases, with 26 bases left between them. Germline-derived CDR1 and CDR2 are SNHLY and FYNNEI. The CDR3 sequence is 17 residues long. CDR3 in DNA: TGTGCCAGCAGTCCCGCTGGGTCACAGGTTTTGAAGCGGCCCCAGCATTTT. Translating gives CASSPAGSQVLKRPQHF.

The CDR3 DNA follows: TGTGCCAGCAGCCCACTAGCGGGAGTCCGCACCGGGGAGCTGTTTTTT. It codes for CASSPLAGVRTGELFF. This chain connects TRBV7-9 to TRBJ2-2; 11 bases are a match to TRBD2. The CDR3 sequence is 16 residues long. J was trimmed by 4 bases and V by 5 bases; bases with no gene match: 6. Per the germline V gene, CDR1 is SEHNR and CDR2 is FQNEAQ (reference sequence).

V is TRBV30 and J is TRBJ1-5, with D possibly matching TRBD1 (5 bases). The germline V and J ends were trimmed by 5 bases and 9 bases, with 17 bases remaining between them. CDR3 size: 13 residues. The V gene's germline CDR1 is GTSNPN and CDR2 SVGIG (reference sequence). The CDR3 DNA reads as TGTGCCTGGGGGAACAGGCAACTGGGGCCCCAGCATTTT. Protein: CAWGNRQLGPQHF.

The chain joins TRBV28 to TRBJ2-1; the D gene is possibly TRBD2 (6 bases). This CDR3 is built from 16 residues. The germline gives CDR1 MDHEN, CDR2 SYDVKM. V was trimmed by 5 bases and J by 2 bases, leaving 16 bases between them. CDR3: CASSRGAGYTYNEQFF. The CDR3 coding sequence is TGTGCCAGCAGTCGAGGTGCGGGGTACACCTACAATGAGCAGTTCTTC.

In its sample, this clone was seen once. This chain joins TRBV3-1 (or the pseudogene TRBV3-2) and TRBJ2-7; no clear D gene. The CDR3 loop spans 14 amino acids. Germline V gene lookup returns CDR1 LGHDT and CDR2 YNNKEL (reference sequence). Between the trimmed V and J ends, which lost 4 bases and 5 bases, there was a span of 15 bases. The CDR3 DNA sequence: TGTGCCAGCAGCCGAAAAGGCGGTGTCCACGAGCAGTACGTC. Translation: CASSRKGGVHEQYV.

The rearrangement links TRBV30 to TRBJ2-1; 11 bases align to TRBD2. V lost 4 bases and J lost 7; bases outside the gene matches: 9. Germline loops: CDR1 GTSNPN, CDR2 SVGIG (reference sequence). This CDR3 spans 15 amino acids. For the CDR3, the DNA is TGTGCCTGGATAGCGGGGGGGGGACCAATTAATGAGCAGTTCTTC. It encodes CAWIAGGGPINEQFF. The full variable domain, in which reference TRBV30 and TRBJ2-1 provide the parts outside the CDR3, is SQTIHQWPATLVQPVGSPLSLECTVEGTSNPNLYWYRQAAGRGLQLLFYSVGIGQISSEVPQNLSASRPQDRQFILSSKKLLLSDSGFYLCAWIAGGGPINEQFFGPGTRLTVL.

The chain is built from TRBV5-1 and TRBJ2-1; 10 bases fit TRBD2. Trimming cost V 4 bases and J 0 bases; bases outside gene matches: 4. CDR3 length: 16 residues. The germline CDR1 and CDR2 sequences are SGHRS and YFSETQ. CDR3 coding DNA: TGCGCCAGCAGCCTAGCGGGAGAGAGCTCCTACAATGAGCAGTTCTTC. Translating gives CASSLAGESSYNEQFF.

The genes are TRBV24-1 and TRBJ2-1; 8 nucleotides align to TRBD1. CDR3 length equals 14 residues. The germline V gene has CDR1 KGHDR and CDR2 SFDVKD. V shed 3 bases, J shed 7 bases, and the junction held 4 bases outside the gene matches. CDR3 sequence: CATSDPTGANEQFF. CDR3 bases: TGTGCCACCAGTGATCCGACAGGGGCGAATGAGCAGTTCTTC.

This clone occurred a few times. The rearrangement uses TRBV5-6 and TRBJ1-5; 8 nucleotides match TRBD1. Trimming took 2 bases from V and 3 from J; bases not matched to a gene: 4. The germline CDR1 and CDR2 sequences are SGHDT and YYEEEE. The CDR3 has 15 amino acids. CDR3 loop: CASSFWTGSNQPQHF. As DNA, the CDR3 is TGTGCCAGCAGCTTTTGGACAGGGTCCAATCAGCCCCAGCATTTT.

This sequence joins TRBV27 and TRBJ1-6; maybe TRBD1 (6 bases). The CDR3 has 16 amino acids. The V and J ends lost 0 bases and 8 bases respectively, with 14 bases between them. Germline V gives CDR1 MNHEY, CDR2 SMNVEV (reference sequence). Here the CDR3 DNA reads TGTGCCAGCAGTTTATCGGGTCGAGGGGGAGATTCACCCCTCCACTTT. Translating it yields CASSLSGRGGDSPLHF.

Here the CDR3 DNA reads TGTGCCAGCGCCCTGGGACAGGGTGGTAATCAGCCCCAGCATTTT. It translates to CASALGQGGNQPQHF. The gene calls are TRBV4-2 and TRBJ1-5; 9 bases match TRBD1. The CDR3 runs to 15 residues. Germline loops: CDR1 LGHNA, CDR2 YNFKEQ. V lost 8 bases to trimming and J lost 4 bases; unmatched junction nucleotides: 9.